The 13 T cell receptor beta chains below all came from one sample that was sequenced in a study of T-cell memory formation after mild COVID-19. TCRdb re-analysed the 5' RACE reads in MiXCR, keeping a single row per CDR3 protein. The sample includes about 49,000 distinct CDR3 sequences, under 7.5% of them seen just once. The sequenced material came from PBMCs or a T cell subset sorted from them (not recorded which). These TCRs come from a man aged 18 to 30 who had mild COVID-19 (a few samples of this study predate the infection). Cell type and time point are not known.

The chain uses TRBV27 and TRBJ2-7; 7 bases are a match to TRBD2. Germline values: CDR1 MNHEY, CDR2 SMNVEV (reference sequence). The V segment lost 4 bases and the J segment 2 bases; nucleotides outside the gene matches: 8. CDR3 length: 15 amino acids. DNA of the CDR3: TGTGCCAGCAGTTCACGGGGGGTGGGCACCTACGAGCAGTACTTC. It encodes CASSSRGVGTYEQYF.

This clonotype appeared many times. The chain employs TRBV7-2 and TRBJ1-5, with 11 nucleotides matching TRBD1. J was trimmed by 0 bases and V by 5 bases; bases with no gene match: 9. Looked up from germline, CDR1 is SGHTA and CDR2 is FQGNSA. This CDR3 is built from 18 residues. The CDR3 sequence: CASSRGTGGRYSNQPQHF. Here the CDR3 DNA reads TGTGCCAGCAGCCGTGGGACAGGGGGACGCTATAGCAATCAGCCCCAGCATTTT. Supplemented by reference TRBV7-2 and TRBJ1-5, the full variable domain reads GAGVSQSPSNKVTEKGKDVELRCDPISGHTALYWYRQSLGQGLEFLIYFQGNSAPDKSGLPSDRFSAERTGGSVSTLTIQRTQQEDSAVYLCASSRGTGGRYSNQPQHFGDGTRLSIL.

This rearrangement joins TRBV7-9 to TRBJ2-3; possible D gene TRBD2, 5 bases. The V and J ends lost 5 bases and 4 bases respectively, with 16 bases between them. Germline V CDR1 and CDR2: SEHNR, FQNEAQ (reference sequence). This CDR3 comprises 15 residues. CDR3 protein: CASSNRRAAADTQYF. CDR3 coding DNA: TGTGCCAGCAGCAACCGACGGGCAGCGGCAGATACGCAGTATTTT.

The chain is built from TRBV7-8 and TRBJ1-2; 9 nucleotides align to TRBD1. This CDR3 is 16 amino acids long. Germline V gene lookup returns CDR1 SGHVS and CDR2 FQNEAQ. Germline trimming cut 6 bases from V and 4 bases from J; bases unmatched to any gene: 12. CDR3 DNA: TGTGCCAGCAGTCTCGGTCGGGACAGGGCTGGCTATGGCTACACCTTC. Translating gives CASSLGRDRAGYGYTF.

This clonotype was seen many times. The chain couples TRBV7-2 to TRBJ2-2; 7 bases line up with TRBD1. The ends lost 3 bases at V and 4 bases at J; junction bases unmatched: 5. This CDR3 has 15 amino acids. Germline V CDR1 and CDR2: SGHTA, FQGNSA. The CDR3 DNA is TGTGCCAGCAGCTTCCGGACAGGCGTCACCGGGGAGCTGTTTTTT. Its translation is CASSFRTGVTGELFF.

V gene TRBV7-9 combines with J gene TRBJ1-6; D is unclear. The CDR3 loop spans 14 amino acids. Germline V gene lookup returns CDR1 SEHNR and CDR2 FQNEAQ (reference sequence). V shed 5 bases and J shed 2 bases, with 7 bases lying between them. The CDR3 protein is CASSDGTYNSPLHF. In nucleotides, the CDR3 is TGTGCCAGCAGCGACGGGACCTATAATTCACCCCTCCACTTT.

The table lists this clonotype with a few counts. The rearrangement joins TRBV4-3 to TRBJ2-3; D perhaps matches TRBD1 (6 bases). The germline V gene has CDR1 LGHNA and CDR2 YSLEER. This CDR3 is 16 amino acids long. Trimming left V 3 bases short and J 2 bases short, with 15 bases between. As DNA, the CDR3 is TGCGCCAGCAGCCACTGGGGGAGACAGGACACAGATACGCAGTATTTT. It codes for CASSHWGRQDTDTQYF.

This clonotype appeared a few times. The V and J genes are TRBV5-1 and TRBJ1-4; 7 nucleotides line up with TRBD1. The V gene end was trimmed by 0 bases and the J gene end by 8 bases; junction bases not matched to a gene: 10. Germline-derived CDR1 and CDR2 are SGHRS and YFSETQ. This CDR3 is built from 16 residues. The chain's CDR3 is CASSLATGDLREKLFF. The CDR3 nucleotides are TGCGCCAGCAGCTTGGCTACAGGGGACCTCCGGGAAAAACTGTTTTTT.

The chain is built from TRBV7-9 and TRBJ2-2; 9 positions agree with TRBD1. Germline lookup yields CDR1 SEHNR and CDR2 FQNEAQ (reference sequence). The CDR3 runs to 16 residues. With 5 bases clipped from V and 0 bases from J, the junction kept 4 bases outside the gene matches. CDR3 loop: CASSPGTGSNTGELFF. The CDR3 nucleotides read TGTGCCAGCAGCCCCGGGACAGGGTCGAACACCGGGGAGCTGTTTTTT.

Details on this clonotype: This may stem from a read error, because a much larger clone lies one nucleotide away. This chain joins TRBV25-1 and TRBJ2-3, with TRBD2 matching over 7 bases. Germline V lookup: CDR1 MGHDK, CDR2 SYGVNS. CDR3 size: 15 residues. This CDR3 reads CASSGPAGLTDRQYF. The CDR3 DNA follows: TGTGCCAGCAGTGGACCAGCGGGGCTGACAGATAGGCAGTATTTT.

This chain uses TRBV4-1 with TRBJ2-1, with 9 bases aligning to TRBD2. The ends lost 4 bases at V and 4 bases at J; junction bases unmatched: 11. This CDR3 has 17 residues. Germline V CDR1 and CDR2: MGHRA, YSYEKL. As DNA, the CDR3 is TGCGCCAGCAGCCCCCGAGATAGCGGGGGCTTATACAATGAGCAGTTCTTC. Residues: CASSPRDSGGLYNEQFF.

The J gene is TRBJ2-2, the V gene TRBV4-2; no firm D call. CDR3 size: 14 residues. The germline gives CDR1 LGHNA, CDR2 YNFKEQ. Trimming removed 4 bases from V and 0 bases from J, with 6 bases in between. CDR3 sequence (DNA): TGTGCCAGCAGCCGAAGGGCGAACACCGGGGAGCTGTTTTTT. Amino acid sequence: CASSRRANTGELFF.

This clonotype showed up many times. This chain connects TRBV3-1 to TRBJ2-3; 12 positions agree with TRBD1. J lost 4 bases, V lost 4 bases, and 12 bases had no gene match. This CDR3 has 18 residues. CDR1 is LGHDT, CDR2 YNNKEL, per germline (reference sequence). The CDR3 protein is CASSPRDRGHLDADTQYF. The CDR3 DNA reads TGTGCCAGCAGCCCCCGGGACAGGGGGCATCTGGACGCAGATACGCAGTATTTT.